The 29 T cell receptor beta chains reported below all come from one sample, sequenced in a study of long-term antiretroviral therapy in people with HIV. The immunoSEQ assay was v3.0, run at survey level. Libraries were prepared by immunoSEQ multiplex PCR; TCRdb keeps only in-frame clonotypes and omits some of them. Of about 22,000 clones listed, around nine tenths were seen once; the top ten hold approximately 6%. The sample here was unsorted PBMCs, taken 0.6 years after starting antiretroviral therapy. These receptor sequences come from a man in his sixties with HIV.

V and J are TRBV19 and TRBJ2-3, with 13 positions matching TRBD2. The germline CDR1 and CDR2 sequences are LNHDA and SQIVND (reference sequence). The ends lost 5 bases at V and 3 bases at J; junction bases unmatched: 14. This CDR3 has 19 amino acids. The CDR3 loop reads CASSAGLAGANLGTDTQYF. The DNA of the CDR3 is TGTGCCAGTAGTGCCGGACTAGCGGGAGCGAACCTTGGTACAGATACGCAGTATTTT.

This sequence joins TRBV5-4 and TRBJ2-7; 8 bases align to TRBD2. V gave up 0 bases and J gave up 7 bases; unmatched junction bases: 12. The CDR3 is 16 residues long. Germline-derived CDR1 and CDR2 are SGHNT and YYREEE (reference sequence). CDR3 sequence (DNA): TGTGCCAGCAGCTTGGCCGGGTCGGGACTAGTCAGAGAGCAGTACTTC. Translated, it gives CASSLAGSGLVREQYF.

The CDR3 coding sequence is TGTGCCAGCAGCCAAGTGACTAGCGGGAGACTCGAGACCCAGTACTTC. This encodes CASSQVTSGRLETQYF. This chain connects TRBV14 to TRBJ2-5, with 12 positions matching TRBD2. This CDR3 spans 16 amino acids. The germline V gene has CDR1 SGHDN and CDR2 FVKESK. V lost 1 base to trimming and J lost 5 bases; unmatched junction nucleotides: 5.

The V and J genes are TRBV25-1 and TRBJ1-2; 7 bases agree with TRBD1. The CDR3 has 15 amino acids. Germline values: CDR1 MGHDK, CDR2 SYGVNS. V lost 3 bases and J lost 4; bases outside the gene matches: 8. CDR3 sequence: CASSDLGQASYGYTF. The CDR3 coding sequence is TGTGCCAGCAGTGATCTCGGACAGGCCTCCTATGGCTACACCTTC.

This rearrangement joins TRBV6-1 to TRBJ2-3; D remains ambiguous. Germline lookup yields CDR1 MNHNS and CDR2 SASEGT. The CDR3 sequence is 15 residues long. V was clipped by 3 bases and J by 0 bases, with 10 bases between them. The CDR3 DNA follows: TGTGCCAGCAGTGATTGGGGTGTTAGCACAGATACGCAGTATTTT. It translates to CASSDWGVSTDTQYF.

The CDR3 DNA follows: TGTGCCTGGACGGGGTATTCCAATGAGCAGTTCTTC. It specifies CAWTGYSNEQFF. The V call is TRBV30, the J call TRBJ2-1; D is perhaps TRBD2 (5 bases). Per the germline V gene, CDR1 is GTSNPN and CDR2 is SVGIG (reference sequence). V lost 4 bases, J lost 6 bases, and 10 bases lay in between. The CDR3 extends over 12 amino acids.

CDR3 sequence reads: CATSRGRVMKGKLFF. DNA of the CDR3: TGTGCCACCAGCAGGGGGCGGGTAATGAAGGGAAAACTGTTTTTT. V is TRBV15 and J is TRBJ1-4; possibly TRBD1 for D (5 bases). The V and J ends lost 3 bases and 10 bases respectively, with 18 bases between them. Germline lookup yields CDR1 LNHNV and CDR2 YYDKDF (reference sequence). This CDR3 region has 15 residues.

J is TRBJ1-4 and V is TRBV28; D is unresolved. V lost 3 bases, J lost 0 bases, and 14 bases lay in between. Germline V lookup: CDR1 MDHEN, CDR2 SYDVKM. This CDR3 contains 17 residues. The CDR3 DNA reads TGTGCCAGCAGTTTTCAAGCCAGCCCGCCAACTAATGAAAAACTGTTTTTT. Translation: CASSFQASPPTNEKLFF. Full variable domain (rest looked up from reference TRBV28 and TRBJ1-4): DVKVTQSSRYLVKRTGEKVFLECVQDMDHENMFWYRQDPGLGLRLIYFSYDVKMKEKGDIPEGYSVSREKKERFSLILESASTNQTSMYLCASSFQASPPTNEKLFFGSGTQLSVL.

This chain links TRBV7-2 with TRBJ2-7, with 10 bases identical to TRBD2. The CDR3 is made up of 19 amino acids. Germline-derived CDR1 and CDR2 are SGHTA and FQGNSA. Germline trimming cut 7 bases from V and 1 base from J; bases unmatched to any gene: 19. The DNA for the CDR3 is TGTGCCAGCACCGCTAAAAGAGCAGCGGGGGGGCGGAGTTCCTACGAGCAGTACTTC. It yields the protein CASTAKRAAGGRSSYEQYF.

This chain uses TRBV4-2 with TRBJ2-3, with TRBD2 identical over 8 bases. CDR1 and CDR2 (germline): LGHNA, YNFKEQ. The length of the CDR3 is 16 residues. V dropped 3 bases and J dropped 2; count of bases not matched to a gene: 7. The chain's CDR3 is CASSQARGGPTDTQYF. CDR3 bases: TGTGCCAGCAGCCAGGCCCGGGGGGGCCCCACAGATACGCAGTATTTT.

The CDR3 DNA reads as TGTGCCAGCAGCTTAGATTCTGGCGGAAAAGAGACCCAGTACTTC. Translated, it gives CASSLDSGGKETQYF. The rearrangement links TRBV11-3 to TRBJ2-5; D is unresolved. V was cut by 0 bases and J by 3 bases, with 11 bases left in between. Germline CDR1 is SGHNT and CDR2 is YENEEA. CDR3 length: 15 amino acids.

This sequence joins TRBV19 and TRBJ2-1; D remains ambiguous. The CDR3 runs 14 residues. Germline assignment: CDR1 LNHDA and CDR2 SQIVND (reference sequence). Trimming removed 7 bases at V and 3 bases at J, with 13 bases between. Written as DNA, the CDR3 is TGTGCCAGTAAGACCCTGCGCGACTACAATGAGCAGTTCTTC. Encoded protein: CASKTLRDYNEQFF.

CDR3 DNA: TGCAGCGTGCAGGGGGCGGACGAAAAACTGTTTTTT. Amino acid sequence: CSVQGADEKLFF. The chain uses TRBV29-1 and TRBJ1-4; 8 bases are a match to TRBD1. The trim removed 6 bases at V and 8 bases at J, leaving 5 bases unmatched. The CDR3 is 12 amino acids. Per the germline V gene, CDR1 is SQVTM and CDR2 is ANQGSEA.

This clone showed up just once. The chain uses TRBV11-3 and TRBJ2-1; 9 nucleotides line up with TRBD2. Germline lookup yields CDR1 SGHNT and CDR2 YENEEA. This CDR3 has 15 residues. V shed 5 bases and J 4 bases; nucleotides not matched to a gene: 6. The CDR3 loop is CASSLSGSDYNEQFF. CDR3 DNA sequence: TGTGCCAGCAGCCTTAGCGGGAGTGATTACAATGAGCAGTTCTTC.

The genes are TRBV6-5 and TRBJ1-1; the match to TRBD1 covers 7 bases. After removal of 4 bases from V and 1 base from J, the junction contained 3 bases not matched to a gene. CDR3 length: 14 residues. Germline CDR1 reads MNHEY; CDR2 reads SVGAGI. CDR3 nucleotides: TGTGCCAGCAGTTCCAGGACAGGGAACACTGAAGCTTTCTTT. Translated, it gives CASSSRTGNTEAFF.

This clone was seen a handful of times. The chain uses TRBV2 and TRBJ1-2; 7 positions agree with TRBD1. Germline CDR1 is SNHLY and CDR2 is FYNNEI. The CDR3 totals 17 residues. The J segment lost 4 bases and the V segment lost 5 bases, leaving 16 bases of the junction unmatched. CDR3 in DNA: TGTGCCAGCAGTACATCGGGACAGAGCCTTCAAAGCTATGGCTACACCTTC. This translates into CASSTSGQSLQSYGYTF.

This clone was counted only a few times. This chain connects TRBV6-1 to TRBJ2-7, with TRBD2 identical over 9 bases. J was trimmed by 0 bases and V by 7 bases; bases with no gene match: 7. CDR3 length equals 15 residues. Germline-derived CDR1 and CDR2 are MNHNS and SASEGT. The CDR3 sequence is CASIGLAYYSYEQYF. The CDR3 bases are TGTGCCAGCATTGGACTAGCGTACTACTCCTACGAGCAGTACTTC.

The chain recombines TRBV5-4 with TRBJ1-1; 7 bases match TRBD1. V shed 0 bases and J 4 bases; nucleotides not matched to a gene: 3. The length of the CDR3 is 14 residues. Germline CDR1 is SGHNT and CDR2 is YYREEE (reference sequence). The CDR3 region is CASSLGRGGTEAFF. CDR3 DNA: TGTGCCAGCAGCTTGGGCAGGGGGGGCACTGAAGCTTTCTTT.

This clone was counted between two and nine times. This chain uses TRBV7-3 with TRBJ2-1; 10 bases line up with TRBD2. CDR1 and CDR2 (germline): SGHTA, FQGTGA. Germline trimming cut 5 bases from V and 9 bases from J; bases unmatched to any gene: 7. The CDR3 is made up of 14 amino acids. The CDR3 loop reads CASSRAGGPGEQFF. Written as DNA, the CDR3 is TGTGCCAGCAGCCGAGCGGGAGGGCCGGGTGAGCAGTTCTTC.

The chain has TRBV10-3 and TRBJ1-2; D might be TRBD1 (6 bases). Per germline, CDR1 ENHRY and CDR2 SYGVKD. V was cut by 4 bases and J by 3 bases, with 9 bases left in between. The CDR3 is 13 residues long. Here the CDR3 DNA reads TGTGCCATCAGTGGAGCAGGGGACTATGGCTACACCTTC. Residues: CAISGAGDYGYTF.

The chain combines TRBV11-2 with TRBJ2-3, with 8 positions matching TRBD2. The ends lost 4 bases at V and 0 bases at J; junction bases unmatched: 6. Germline V CDR1 and CDR2: SGHAT, FQNNGV. The CDR3 totals 16 residues. CDR3 region: CASSSSGGQSTDTQYF. DNA of the CDR3: TGTGCCAGCAGCTCGTCGGGAGGGCAGAGCACAGATACGCAGTATTTT.

This chain uses TRBV2 with TRBJ2-7, with 9 bases lining up with TRBD1. Germline V CDR1 and CDR2: SNHLY, FYNNEI. This CDR3 is 15 amino acids long. V dropped 6 bases and J dropped 1; count of bases not matched to a gene: 7. CDR3 amino acids: CASRDDRGASYEQYF. CDR3 bases: TGTGCCAGCAGGGATGACAGGGGGGCGTCCTACGAGCAGTACTTC.

The rearrangement links TRBV5-1 to TRBJ2-7; D is ambiguous. In germline, CDR1 is SGHRS, CDR2 YFSETQ. The length of the CDR3 is 16 residues. The V end lost 0 bases, the J end lost 0 bases, and 13 bases lay between the germline ends. The CDR3 region is CASSLGPGQSSYEQYF. The CDR3 nucleotides are TGCGCCAGCAGCTTGGGCCCTGGGCAGAGCTCCTACGAGCAGTACTTC.

This clone was picked up one time. This chain links TRBV5-1 with TRBJ2-7, with TRBD1 as a possible D gene (6 bases). The V and J ends lost 4 bases and 7 bases respectively, with 21 bases between them. In germline, CDR1 is SGHRS, CDR2 YFSETQ. The CDR3 totals 15 residues. The DNA of the CDR3 is TGCGCCAGCAGCATAAATCCAGGGGCCCCGGGTGAGCAGTACTTC. This gives the protein CASSINPGAPGEQYF. Using reference TRBV5-1 and TRBJ2-7 for the parts outside the CDR3, the full variable domain is KAGVTQTPRYLIKTRGQQVTLSCSPISGHRSVSWYQQTPGQGLQFLFEYFSETQRNKGNFPGRFSGRQFSNSRSEMNVSTLELGDSALYLCASSINPGAPGEQYFGPGTRLTVT.

The chain joins TRBV6-5 to TRBJ1-2; no firm D call. The length of the CDR3 is 13 residues. V was cut by 6 bases and J by 8 bases, with 16 bases left in between. In germline, CDR1 is MNHEY, CDR2 SVGAGI. CDR3 sequence (DNA): TGTGCCAGCAGCAACCAAAGGGCAGGAGGCTACACCTTC. As protein: CASSNQRAGGYTF.

V is TRBV30 and J is TRBJ2-7, with D possibly matching TRBD2 (5 bases). CDR1 is GTSNPN, CDR2 SVGIG, per germline (reference sequence). CDR3 length: 15 residues. V was cut by 0 bases and J by 3 bases, with 15 bases left in between. CDR3 sequence (DNA): TGTGCCTGGAGTGTACCGTCGGGGTTATTCTACGAGCAGTACTTC. Translation gives CAWSVPSGLFYEQYF.

Only one count was recorded for this clone. One end of the junction fails to match germline, which may point to a read error. The gene calls are TRBV18 and TRBJ1-5; D gene ambiguous. The CDR3 is 11 residues long. CDR1 and CDR2 (germline): KGHSH, LQKENI. CDR3 amino acids: CASSSGPRLLF. The CDR3 DNA reads TGTGCCAGCTCATCGGGTCCCCGACTACTTTTT.

There are a few counts of this clone. J is TRBJ1-2 and V is TRBV10-3; TRBD1 matches at 7 bases. The CDR3 covers 14 residues. Trimming removed 4 bases from V and 1 base from J; junction bases left unmatched: 3. Per germline, CDR1 ENHRY and CDR2 SYGVKD. This CDR3 is CAISVQGGNYGYTF. The DNA for the CDR3 is TGTGCCATCAGTGTTCAGGGGGGTAACTATGGCTACACCTTC.

The chain joins TRBV27 to TRBJ2-2; D unclear. CDR3 size: 13 residues. V was pared by 3 bases and J by 1 base, with 3 bases between. In germline, CDR1 is MNHEY, CDR2 SMNVEV (reference sequence). The CDR3 region has the DNA TGTGCCAGCAGTTTTGGGAACACCGGGGAGCTGTTTTTT. Translated: CASSFGNTGELFF.